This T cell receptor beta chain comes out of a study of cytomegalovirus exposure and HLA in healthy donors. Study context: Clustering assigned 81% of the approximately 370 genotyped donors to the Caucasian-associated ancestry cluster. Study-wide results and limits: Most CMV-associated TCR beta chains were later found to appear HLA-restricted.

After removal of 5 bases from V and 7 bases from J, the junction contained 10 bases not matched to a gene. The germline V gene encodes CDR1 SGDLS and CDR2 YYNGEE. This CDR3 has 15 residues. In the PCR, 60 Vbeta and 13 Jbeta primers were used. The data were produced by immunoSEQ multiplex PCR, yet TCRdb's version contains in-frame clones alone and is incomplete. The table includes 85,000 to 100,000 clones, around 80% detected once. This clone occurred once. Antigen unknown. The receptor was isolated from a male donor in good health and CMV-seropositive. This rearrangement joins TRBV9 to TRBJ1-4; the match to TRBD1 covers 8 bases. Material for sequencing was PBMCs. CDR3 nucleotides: TGTGCCAGCAGTTCAGGGGGAGACAGGGGTGAAAAACTGTTTTTT. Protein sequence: CASSSGGDRGEKLFF.